Each of the 19 T cell receptor beta chains below was sequenced from the same sample in a study of monozygotic twins with inflammatory bowel disease. TCRdb reprocessed the 5' RACE reads and keeps a single row for each CDR3 protein, giving no DNA. The listing contains some 400,000 distinct CDR3 sequences. Sequenced input: blood. The receptors come from a human donor with ulcerative colitis or Crohn's disease, or a healthy co-twin of an affected twin (not recorded which).

This chain joins TRBV6-1 and TRBJ1-2. The CDR3 has 17 amino acids. From germline, CDR1 is MNHNS and CDR2 SASEGT. CDR3: CASSRTGGDPLNYGYTF.

The gene calls are TRBV5-6 and TRBJ1-2; the D call of TRBD1 rests on TCRdb alone, since no DNA is present to check it. In germline, CDR1 is SGHDT, CDR2 YYEEEE. CDR3 size: 14 residues. CDR3 sequence reads: CASSLVPGVYGYTF.

The V gene is TRBV6-5, the J gene TRBJ2-1; the TCRdb call, TRBD2, lacks DNA for checking. The CDR3 has 15 amino acids. Germline CDR1 reads MNHEY; CDR2 reads SVGAGI. CDR3 residues: CASTLLAGGTHEQFF.

The gene calls are TRBV12-3 or TRBV12-4 and TRBJ1-5. The CDR3 is 12 amino acids. CDR3 residues: CASSFANQPQHF.

V is TRBV7-2 and J is TRBJ1-1. Germline V gene data show CDR1 as SGHTA and CDR2 as FQGNSA. The CDR3 loop spans 12 amino acids. CDR3 loop: CASSREQVWAFF.

The genes are TRBV12-3 or TRBV12-4 and TRBJ1-3; lacking DNA, the TRBD1 call made by TCRdb goes unchecked. This CDR3 has 16 amino acids. The CDR3 here is CASSLTRPGSGNTIYF.

The chain has TRBV19 and TRBJ2-6. CDR1 LNHDA and CDR2 SQIVND come from the germline V gene (reference sequence). The CDR3 is 16 amino acids. CDR3 sequence: CASSIRSNSGANVLTF.

The V and J genes are TRBV4-3 and TRBJ2-1. This CDR3 has 15 residues. Germline loops: CDR1 LGHNA, CDR2 YSLEER. The CDR3 reads CASSQDRRSYNEQFF.

The V gene is TRBV7-8, the J gene TRBJ2-5. CDR1 and CDR2 (germline): SGHVS, FQNEAQ. CDR3 size: 14 residues. The CDR3 protein is CASSLGPSGETQYF.

J is TRBJ2-7 and V is TRBV6-5; TCRdb calls TRBD1, which cannot be checked without DNA. This CDR3 has 16 residues. Germline CDR1 MNHEY, CDR2 SVGAGI. The CDR3 region is CASSYSITGHSLEQYF.

The chain links TRBV15 to TRBJ1-5; TCRdb's D call of TRBD1 is untestable without DNA. This CDR3 has 16 amino acids. Germline V gives CDR1 LNHNV, CDR2 YYDKDF (reference sequence). CDR3 protein: CATSRTTDRGNQPQHF.

The chain joins TRBV4-2 to TRBJ1-2; no DNA is available, so the TRBD1 call from TCRdb remains unchecked. Germline V lookup: CDR1 LGHNA, CDR2 YNFKEQ. The CDR3 covers 14 residues. This CDR3 reads CASSQVPGDYGYTF.

V usage is TRBV20-1 and J usage is TRBJ2-7. The CDR3 is 13 amino acids. The germline V gene encodes CDR1 DFQATT and CDR2 SNEGSKA (reference sequence). The CDR3 loop is CSAVPGSPYEQYF.

V usage is TRBV20-1 and J usage is TRBJ1-1; as DNA is missing, the TRBD1 call by TCRdb cannot be tested. This CDR3 spans 15 amino acids. CDR1 and CDR2 from the germline V gene are DFQATT and SNEGSKA (reference sequence). The CDR3 sequence is CSAIQGGTMNTEAFF.

The chain recombines TRBV6-1 with TRBJ2-4; TCRdb picks TRBD1, but there is no DNA to check that call. CDR1 is MNHNS, CDR2 SASEGT, per germline. This CDR3 region has 15 residues. The CDR3 loop reads CASSLTQGAKNIQYF.

The V gene is TRBV4-3, the J gene TRBJ2-7; no DNA is available, so the TRBD2 call from TCRdb remains unchecked. CDR3 length: 16 amino acids. The germline CDR1 and CDR2 sequences are LGHNA and YSLEER. The CDR3 loop reads CASSNVGGGLPYEQYF.

The chain employs TRBV4-3 and TRBJ2-3; TCRdb names TRBD1, which stays unverified in the absence of DNA. The CDR3 runs 16 residues. CDR1 is LGHNA, CDR2 YSLEER, per germline. The CDR3 sequence is CASSPTGTGGANTQYF.

The chain combines TRBV7-3 with TRBJ2-3; absent DNA, TCRdb's TRBD2 call cannot be checked. CDR1 is SGHTA, CDR2 FQGTGA, per germline. The CDR3 has 16 amino acids. The CDR3 sequence is CASSPALTGGRDTQYF.

The V gene is TRBV7-6, the J gene TRBJ1-6; TCRdb returns TRBD1, unconfirmable since there is no DNA. The CDR3 sequence is 15 residues long. CDR1 and CDR2 (germline): SGHVS, FNYEAQ. The chain's CDR3 is CASSFTPGENSPLHF.